Below, 16 T cell receptor beta chains from the same sample are listed, as sequenced in a study of Ad26.COV2.S vaccination and SARS-CoV-2 variants. Treatment here: over 15 received Ad26.COV2.S at low or high dose, single or two shots; several received placebo; per-sample allocation not given. Day 63 after the first vaccine or placebo injection was the time point for sampling. Assay used: immunoSEQ multiplex PCR; TCRdb lists only in-frame clones, some missing. The table shows some 250,000 clones, with approximately 87% occurring only once. Sequences were derived from peripheral blood, sampled in a trial of Ad26.COV2.S vaccine versus placebo. These receptors were obtained from a person between 18 and 60 years old who received the Ad26.COV2.S COVID-19 vaccine or a placebo.

The chain recombines TRBV30 with TRBJ1-1; D gene unclear. Germline CDR1 reads GTSNPN; CDR2 reads SVGIG (reference sequence). This CDR3 contains 11 residues. The V and J ends lost 2 bases and 2 bases respectively, with 3 bases between them. CDR3: CAWSYNTEAFF. The CDR3 bases are TGTGCCTGGAGTTATAACACTGAAGCTTTCTTT.

The chain is built from TRBV11-3 and TRBJ1-1; 10 bases match TRBD1. The CDR3 is 17 amino acids. V gave up 4 bases and J gave up 1 base; unmatched junction bases: 9. The germline gives CDR1 SGHNT, CDR2 YENEEA. CDR3 protein: CASSSSGTGARNTEAFF. The CDR3 DNA reads as TGTGCCAGCAGCTCCTCCGGGACAGGGGCGAGGAACACTGAAGCTTTCTTT.

The chain combines TRBV6-5 with TRBJ1-5; TRBD1 is a possible D gene (6 bases). Germline V CDR1 and CDR2: MNHEY, SVGAGI. Trimming removed 6 bases from V and 2 bases from J, with 14 bases in between. The CDR3 has 15 residues. For the CDR3, the DNA is TGTGCCAGCAGGAAATACAGGGATGGCAATCAGCCCCAGCATTTT. Translated, it gives CASRKYRDGNQPQHF.

The chain carries TRBV19 and TRBJ2-5; 11 bases are shared with TRBD2. Trimming removed 5 bases from V and 5 bases from J; junction bases left unmatched: 7. The CDR3 totals 15 residues. Germline V gene lookup returns CDR1 LNHDA and CDR2 SQIVND (reference sequence). The CDR3 DNA sequence: TGTGCCAGTAGTCCTGTAGCGGGGGGGCACGAGACCCAGTACTTC. It codes for CASSPVAGGHETQYF. Complete variable domain (other parts from reference TRBV19 and TRBJ2-5): DGGITQSPKYLFRKEGQNVTLSCEQNLNHDAMYWYRQDPGQGLRLIYYSQIVNDFQKGDIAEGYSVSREKKESFPLTVTSAQKNPTAFYLCASSPVAGGHETQYFGPGTRLLVL.

CDR3 amino acids: CASSRDSSYNEQFF. The CDR3 DNA reads as TGTGCCAGCAGCCGCGATAGCTCCTACAATGAGCAGTTCTTC. The V call is TRBV7-3, the J call TRBJ2-1; D remains ambiguous. Trimming cost V 5 bases and J 0 bases, with 8 bases left between them. This CDR3 has 14 residues. Germline values: CDR1 SGHTA, CDR2 FQGTGA. Looking up the rest from reference TRBV7-3 and TRBJ2-1 gives the full variable domain: GAGVSQTPSNKVTEKGKYVELRCDPISGHTALYWYRQSLGQGPEFLIYFQGTGAADDSGLPNDRFFAVRPEGSVSTLKIQRTERGDSAVYLCASSRDSSYNEQFFGPGTRLTVL.

The gene calls are TRBV19 and TRBJ1-5; no clear D. This CDR3 comprises 14 residues. Germline V CDR1 and CDR2: LNHDA, SQIVND (reference sequence). V was pared by 7 bases and J by 4 bases, with 14 bases between. The CDR3 nucleotides read TGTGCCAGTATTCCCAAGGAGTTTAATCAGCCCCAGCATTTT. Encoded protein: CASIPKEFNQPQHF.

The V and J genes are TRBV7-2 and TRBJ1-6; D call uncertain. The CDR3 runs 13 residues. The germline V gene has CDR1 SGHTA and CDR2 FQGNSA. Trimming cost V 1 base and J 7 bases, with 5 bases left between them. CDR3 protein: CASSLGQNSPLHF. As DNA, the CDR3 is TGTGCCAGCAGCTTAGGTCAAAATTCACCCCTCCACTTT.

The genes are TRBV24-1 and TRBJ2-2; D might be TRBD2 (5 bases). Germline V gene lookup returns CDR1 KGHDR and CDR2 SFDVKD. CDR3 length: 15 amino acids. V gave up 5 bases and J gave up 0 bases, with 9 bases separating them. The CDR3 loop is CATSAGAANTGELFF. CDR3 nucleotides: TGTGCCACCAGTGCAGGAGCGGCGAACACCGGGGAGCTGTTTTTT.

The chain has TRBV10-3 and TRBJ1-1; no reliable D call. From germline, CDR1 is ENHRY and CDR2 SYGVKD. The CDR3 runs 12 residues. With 4 bases removed from V and 6 bases from J, the gap between germline ends came to 9 bases. The CDR3 DNA follows: TGTGCCATCAGTGCATCTGGCGCTGAAGCTTTCTTT. It encodes CAISASGAEAFF.

The CDR3, as DNA: TGTGCCAGCAGCTTAGACCGGGGGGTTGCAGATACGCAGTATTTT. It is translated as CASSLDRGVADTQYF. The V gene is TRBV7-2, the J gene TRBJ2-3; 7 bases line up with TRBD2. The CDR3 spans 15 residues. The germline CDR1 and CDR2 sequences are SGHTA and FQGNSA. V dropped 1 base and J dropped 4; count of bases not matched to a gene: 5. The full variable domain, with the rest looked up from reference TRBV7-2 and TRBJ2-3, is GAGVSQSPSNKVTEKGKDVELRCDPISGHTALYWYRQSLGQGLEFLIYFQGNSAPDKSGLPSDRFSAERTGGSVSTLTIQRTQQEDSAVYLCASSLDRGVADTQYFGPGTRLTVL.

The chain has TRBV3-1 (or the pseudogene TRBV3-2) and TRBJ2-3, with 13 bases lining up with TRBD2. The CDR3 sequence is 17 residues long. Germline lookup yields CDR1 LGHDT and CDR2 YNNKEL (reference sequence). Trimming took 3 bases from V and 4 from J; bases not matched to a gene: 7. DNA of the CDR3: TGTGCCAGCAGCCAGAGGGGACTAGCGGGGATCGCAGATACGCAGTATTTT. Its protein product is CASSQRGLAGIADTQYF.

CDR3 bases: TGTGCCAGCAGCATTACGGGGGCAACTGAAGCTTTCTTT. Amino acid sequence: CASSITGATEAFF. The chain employs TRBV9 and TRBJ1-1, with a tentative D call TRBD1 (6 bases). Germline CDR1 and CDR2: SGDLS and YYNGEE. V lost 4 bases, J lost 5 bases, and 12 bases lay in between. CDR3 size: 13 residues. The variable domain in full, with the rest retrieved from reference TRBV9 and TRBJ1-1, is DSGVTQTPKHLITATGQRVTLRCSPRSGDLSVYWYQQSLDQGLQFLIQYYNGEERAKGNILERFSAQQFPDLHSELNLSSLELGDSALYFCASSITGATEAFFGQGTRLTVV.

This rearrangement joins TRBV5-1 to TRBJ2-1; 7 bases agree with TRBD2. J was trimmed by 9 bases and V by 1 base; bases with no gene match: 4. The V gene's germline CDR1 is SGHRS and CDR2 YFSETQ. There are 13 residues in the CDR3. CDR3 region: CASSLSGTGEQFF. The CDR3 DNA is TGCGCCAGCAGCTTGAGCGGGACGGGTGAGCAGTTCTTC.

This sequence joins TRBV6-5 and TRBJ2-7; perhaps D is TRBD1 or TRBD2 (5 bases each). Per the germline V gene, CDR1 is MNHEY and CDR2 is SVGAGI. Between the trimmed V and J ends, which lost 6 bases and 3 bases, there was a span of 15 bases. The CDR3 extends over 14 amino acids. The CDR3 DNA follows: TGTGCCAGCAGCCGGGGCGGATCGCTCTACGAGCAGTACTTC. Translating gives CASSRGGSLYEQYF.

The chain carries TRBV6-5 and TRBJ2-2; TRBD2 matches at 9 bases. The CDR3 contains 15 residues. Per germline, CDR1 MNHEY and CDR2 SVGAGI. J gave up 7 bases and V 6 bases, and 9 bases lay outside the gene matches. CDR3 sequence: CASRSSTSGHGELFF. CDR3 DNA: TGTGCCAGCAGGTCGTCTACTAGCGGGCACGGGGAGCTGTTTTTT.

This sequence joins TRBV11-2 and TRBJ1-3; possible D gene TRBD1, 6 bases. The V and J ends lost 4 bases and 0 bases respectively, with 16 bases between them. Germline CDR1 and CDR2: SGHAT and FQNNGV. The CDR3 sequence is 17 residues long. The chain's CDR3 is CASSWRDTPNSGNTIYF. The CDR3 DNA follows: TGTGCCAGCAGCTGGAGGGACACCCCTAACTCTGGAAACACCATATATTTT.